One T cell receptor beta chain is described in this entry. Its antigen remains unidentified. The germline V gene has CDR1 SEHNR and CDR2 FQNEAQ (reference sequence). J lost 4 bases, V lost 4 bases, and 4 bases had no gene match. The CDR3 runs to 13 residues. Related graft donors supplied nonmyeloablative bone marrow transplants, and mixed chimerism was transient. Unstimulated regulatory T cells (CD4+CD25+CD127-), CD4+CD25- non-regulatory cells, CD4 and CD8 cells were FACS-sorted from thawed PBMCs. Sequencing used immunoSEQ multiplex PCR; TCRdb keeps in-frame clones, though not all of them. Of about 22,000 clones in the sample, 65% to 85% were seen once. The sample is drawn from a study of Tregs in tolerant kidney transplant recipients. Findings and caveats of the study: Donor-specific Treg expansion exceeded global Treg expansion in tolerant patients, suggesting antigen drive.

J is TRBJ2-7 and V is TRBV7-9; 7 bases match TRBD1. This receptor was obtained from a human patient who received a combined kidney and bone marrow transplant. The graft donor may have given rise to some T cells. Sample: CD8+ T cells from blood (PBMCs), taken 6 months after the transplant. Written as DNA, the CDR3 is TGTGCCAGCAGCTCCGGGACAGATTACGAGCAGTACTTC. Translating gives CASSSGTDYEQYF.